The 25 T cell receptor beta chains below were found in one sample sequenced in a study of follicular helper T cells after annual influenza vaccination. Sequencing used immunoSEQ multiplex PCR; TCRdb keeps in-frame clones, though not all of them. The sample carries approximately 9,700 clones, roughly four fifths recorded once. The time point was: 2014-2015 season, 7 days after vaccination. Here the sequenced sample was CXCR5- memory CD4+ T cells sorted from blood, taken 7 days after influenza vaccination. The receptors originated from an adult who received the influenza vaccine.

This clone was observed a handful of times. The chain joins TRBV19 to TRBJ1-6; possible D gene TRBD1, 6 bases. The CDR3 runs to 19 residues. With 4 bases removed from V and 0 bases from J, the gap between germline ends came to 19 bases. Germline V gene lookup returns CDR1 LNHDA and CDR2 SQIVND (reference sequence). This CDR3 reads CASSKRQEPRSSYNSPLHF. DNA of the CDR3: TGTGCCAGTAGTAAACGACAGGAACCGAGGAGCTCCTATAATTCACCCCTCCACTTT.

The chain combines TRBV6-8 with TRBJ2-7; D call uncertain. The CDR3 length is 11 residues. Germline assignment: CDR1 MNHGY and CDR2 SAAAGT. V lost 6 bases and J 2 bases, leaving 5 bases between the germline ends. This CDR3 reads CASRAAYEQYF. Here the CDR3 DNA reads TGTGCCAGCAGGGCAGCCTACGAGCAGTACTTC.

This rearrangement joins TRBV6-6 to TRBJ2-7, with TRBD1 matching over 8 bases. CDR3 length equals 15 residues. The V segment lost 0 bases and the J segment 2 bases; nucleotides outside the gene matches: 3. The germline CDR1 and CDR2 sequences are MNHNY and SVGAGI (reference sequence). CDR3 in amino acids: CASSYSWTGTYEQYF. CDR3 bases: TGTGCCAGCAGTTACTCCTGGACAGGGACCTACGAGCAGTACTTC.

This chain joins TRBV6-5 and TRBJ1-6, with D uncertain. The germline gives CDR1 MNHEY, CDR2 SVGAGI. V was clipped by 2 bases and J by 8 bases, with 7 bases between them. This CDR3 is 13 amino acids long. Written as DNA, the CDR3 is TGTGCCAGCAGTTACAGGGCCGATTCACCCCTCCACTTT. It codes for CASSYRADSPLHF.

The CDR3 nucleotides are TGTGCCAGCCGGGACGGCAGCACAGATACGCAGTATTTT. Its translation is CASRDGSTDTQYF. The chain has TRBV6-5 and TRBJ2-3; D may match TRBD1 or TRBD2 (5 bases each). CDR1 and CDR2 (germline): MNHEY, SVGAGI. CDR3 length: 13 residues. V lost 8 bases, J lost 0 bases, and 9 bases lay in between.

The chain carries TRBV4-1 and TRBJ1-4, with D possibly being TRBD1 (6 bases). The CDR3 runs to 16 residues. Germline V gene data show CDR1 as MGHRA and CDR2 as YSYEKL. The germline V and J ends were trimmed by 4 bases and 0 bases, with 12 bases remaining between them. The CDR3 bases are TGCGCCAGCAGCCCCGACAGGCGTGCAACTAATGAAAAACTGTTTTTT. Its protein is CASSPDRRATNEKLFF.

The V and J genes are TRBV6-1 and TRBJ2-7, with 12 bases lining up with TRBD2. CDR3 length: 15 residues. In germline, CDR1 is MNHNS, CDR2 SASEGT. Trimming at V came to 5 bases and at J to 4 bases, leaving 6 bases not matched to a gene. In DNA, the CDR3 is TGTGCCAGCAGTTCTTGGACTAGCGGGGTTTACGAGCAGTACTTC. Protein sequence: CASSSWTSGVYEQYF.

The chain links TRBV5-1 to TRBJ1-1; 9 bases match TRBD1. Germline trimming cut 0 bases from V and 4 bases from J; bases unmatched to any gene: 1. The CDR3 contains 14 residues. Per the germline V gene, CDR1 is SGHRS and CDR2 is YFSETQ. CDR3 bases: TGCGCCAGCAGCTTGGGGGACAGGGTCACTGAAGCTTTCTTT. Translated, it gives CASSLGDRVTEAFF.

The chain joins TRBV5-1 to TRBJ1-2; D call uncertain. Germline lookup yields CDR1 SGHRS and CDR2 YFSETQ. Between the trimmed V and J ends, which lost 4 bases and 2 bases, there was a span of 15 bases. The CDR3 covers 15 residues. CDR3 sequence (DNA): TGCGCCAGCAGCCAACCCTCCGCGGGGAACTATGGCTACACCTTC. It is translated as CASSQPSAGNYGYTF.

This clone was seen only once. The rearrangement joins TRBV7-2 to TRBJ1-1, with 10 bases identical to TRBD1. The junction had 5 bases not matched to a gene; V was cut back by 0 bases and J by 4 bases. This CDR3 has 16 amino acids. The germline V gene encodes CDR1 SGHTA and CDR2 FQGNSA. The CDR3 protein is CASSLAGTGVGTEAFF. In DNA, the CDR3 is TGTGCCAGCAGCTTAGCGGGGACAGGGGTTGGCACTGAAGCTTTCTTT.

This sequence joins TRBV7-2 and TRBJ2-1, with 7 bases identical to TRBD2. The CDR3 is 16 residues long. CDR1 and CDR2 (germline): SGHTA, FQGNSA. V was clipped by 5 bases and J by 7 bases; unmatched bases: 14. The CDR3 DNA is TGTGCCAGCAGCGCTGCAGATGGCAGGGAGGGAAATGAGCAGTTCTTC. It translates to CASSAADGREGNEQFF. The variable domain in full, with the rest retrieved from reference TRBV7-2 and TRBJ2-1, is GAGVSQSPSNKVTEKGKDVELRCDPISGHTALYWYRQSLGQGLEFLIYFQGNSAPDKSGLPSDRFSAERTGGSVSTLTIQRTQQEDSAVYLCASSAADGREGNEQFFGPGTRLTVL.

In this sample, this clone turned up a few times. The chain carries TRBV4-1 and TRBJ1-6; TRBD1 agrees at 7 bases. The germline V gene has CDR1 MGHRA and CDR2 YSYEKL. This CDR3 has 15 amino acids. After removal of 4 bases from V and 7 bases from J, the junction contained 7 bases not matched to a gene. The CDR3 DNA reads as TGCGCCAGCAGCCGCAGACAGGGACCAAATTCACCCCTCCACTTT. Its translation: CASSRRQGPNSPLHF.

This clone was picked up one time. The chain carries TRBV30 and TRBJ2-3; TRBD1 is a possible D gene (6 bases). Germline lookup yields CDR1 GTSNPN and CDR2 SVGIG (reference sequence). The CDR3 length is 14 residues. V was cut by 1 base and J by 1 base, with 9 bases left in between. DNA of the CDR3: TGTGCCTGGAGTGAGGCAGGGGGCACAGATACGCAGTATTTT. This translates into CAWSEAGGTDTQYF.

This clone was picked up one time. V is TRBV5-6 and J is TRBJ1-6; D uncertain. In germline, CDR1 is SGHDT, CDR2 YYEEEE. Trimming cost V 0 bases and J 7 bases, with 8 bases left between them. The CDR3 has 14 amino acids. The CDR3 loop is CASSLVSGNSPLHF. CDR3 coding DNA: TGTGCCAGCAGCTTGGTGTCAGGAAATTCACCCCTCCACTTT.

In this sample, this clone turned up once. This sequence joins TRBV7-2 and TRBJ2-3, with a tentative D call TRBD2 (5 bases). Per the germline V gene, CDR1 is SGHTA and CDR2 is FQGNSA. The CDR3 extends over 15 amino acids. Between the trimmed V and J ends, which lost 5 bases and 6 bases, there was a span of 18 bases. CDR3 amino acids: CASSEQLVLKDTQYF. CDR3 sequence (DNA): TGTGCCAGCAGCGAACAACTAGTGCTGAAGGATACGCAGTATTTT. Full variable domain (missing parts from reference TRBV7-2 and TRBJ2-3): GAGVSQSPSNKVTEKGKDVELRCDPISGHTALYWYRQSLGQGLEFLIYFQGNSAPDKSGLPSDRFSAERTGGSVSTLTIQRTQQEDSAVYLCASSEQLVLKDTQYFGPGTRLTVL.

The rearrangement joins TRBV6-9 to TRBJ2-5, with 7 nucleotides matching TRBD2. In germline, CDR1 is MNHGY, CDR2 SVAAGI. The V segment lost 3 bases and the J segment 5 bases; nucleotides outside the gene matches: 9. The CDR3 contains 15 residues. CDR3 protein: CASSYSGGSRETQYF. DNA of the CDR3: TGTGCCAGCAGTTACTCGGGCGGGAGCCGGGAGACCCAGTACTTC.

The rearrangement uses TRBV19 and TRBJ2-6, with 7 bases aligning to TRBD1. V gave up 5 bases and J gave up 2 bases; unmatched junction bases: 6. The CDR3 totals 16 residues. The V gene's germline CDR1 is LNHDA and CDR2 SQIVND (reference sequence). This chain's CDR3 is CASSPKGGAGANVLTF. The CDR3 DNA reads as TGTGCCAGTAGTCCCAAAGGGGGCGCTGGGGCCAACGTCCTGACTTTC.

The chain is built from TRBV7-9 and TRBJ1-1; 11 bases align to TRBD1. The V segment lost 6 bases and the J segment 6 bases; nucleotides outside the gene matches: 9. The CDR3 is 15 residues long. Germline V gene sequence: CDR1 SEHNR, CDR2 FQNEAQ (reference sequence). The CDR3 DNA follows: TGTGCCAGCAGTGCTCCGGGACAGGGGGTTCCTGAAGCTTTCTTT. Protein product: CASSAPGQGVPEAFF.

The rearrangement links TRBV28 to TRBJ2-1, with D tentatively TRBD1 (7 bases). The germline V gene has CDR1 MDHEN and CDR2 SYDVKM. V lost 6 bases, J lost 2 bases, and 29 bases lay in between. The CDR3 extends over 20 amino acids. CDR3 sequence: CASRQTTGLNSGSPYNEQFF. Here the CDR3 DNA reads TGTGCCAGCAGGCAGACGACAGGGCTTAATTCCGGGAGCCCCTACAATGAGCAGTTCTTC.

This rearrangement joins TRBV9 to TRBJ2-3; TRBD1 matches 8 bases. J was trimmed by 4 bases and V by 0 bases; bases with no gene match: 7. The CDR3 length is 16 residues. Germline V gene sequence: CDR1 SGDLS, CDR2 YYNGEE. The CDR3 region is CASSVVSGGMADTQYF. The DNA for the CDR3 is TGTGCCAGCAGCGTAGTTTCAGGGGGCATGGCAGATACGCAGTATTTT.

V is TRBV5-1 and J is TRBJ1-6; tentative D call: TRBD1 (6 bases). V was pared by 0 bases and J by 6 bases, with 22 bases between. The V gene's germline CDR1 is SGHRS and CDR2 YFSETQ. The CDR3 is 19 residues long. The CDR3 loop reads CASSLALRTALTINSPLHF. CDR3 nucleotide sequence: TGCGCCAGCAGCTTGGCCTTAAGGACAGCTTTAACTATTAATTCACCCCTCCACTTT.

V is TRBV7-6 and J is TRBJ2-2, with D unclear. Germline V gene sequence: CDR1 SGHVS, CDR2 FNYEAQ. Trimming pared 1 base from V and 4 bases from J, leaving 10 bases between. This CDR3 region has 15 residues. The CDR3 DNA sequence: TGTGCCAGCAGCTTAGACTATAGTGCCACCGGGGAGCTGTTTTTT. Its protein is CASSLDYSATGELFF.

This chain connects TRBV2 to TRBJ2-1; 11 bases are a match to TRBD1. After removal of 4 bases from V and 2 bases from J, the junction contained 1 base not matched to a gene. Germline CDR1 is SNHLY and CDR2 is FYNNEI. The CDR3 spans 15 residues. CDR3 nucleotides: TGTGCCAGCAGTGTGGGACAGGGGGCCTACAATGAGCAGTTCTTC. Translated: CASSVGQGAYNEQFF.

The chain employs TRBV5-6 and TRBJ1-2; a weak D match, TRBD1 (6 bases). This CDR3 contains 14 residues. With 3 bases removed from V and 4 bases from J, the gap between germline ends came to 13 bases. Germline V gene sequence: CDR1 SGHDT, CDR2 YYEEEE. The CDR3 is CASSSFGQIYGYTF. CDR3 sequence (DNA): TGTGCCAGCAGCTCTTTCGGACAGATCTATGGCTACACCTTC.

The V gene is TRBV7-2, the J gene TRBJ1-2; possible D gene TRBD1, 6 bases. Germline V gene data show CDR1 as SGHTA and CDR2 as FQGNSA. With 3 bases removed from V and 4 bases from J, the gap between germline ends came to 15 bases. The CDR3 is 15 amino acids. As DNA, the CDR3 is TGTGCCAGCAGCTTTGGGGGGGCGCATCCCTATGGCTACACCTTC. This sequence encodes CASSFGGAHPYGYTF.